Listed below are T cell receptor beta chains from one sample, sequenced in a study of blood T cell repertoires in COVID-19. The protocol was immunoSEQ multiplex PCR, while the TCRdb copy is restricted to in-frame clones and leaves out a portion. The sample has about 200,000 clones, more than 75% seen once. The sequencing sample was made of peripheral blood. These TCRs come from a woman of 80 years or more with COVID-19, enrolled during active disease. Each CDR3 is given with its conserved first and last residue. The D gene is left open where the match is weak. Clone size, where shown, is once, few, many, or a class for clones that have expanded.

v_gene: TRBV5-1; j_gene: TRBJ2-5; abundance: .; d_gene: .; CDR3aa: CASSFGNREGETQYF; CDR3nt: TGCGCCAGCAGCTTTGGTAACAGGGAGGGAGAGACCCAGTACTTC
v_gene: TRBV4-3; j_gene: TRBJ1-6; abundance: .; d_gene: .; CDR3aa: CASSQEASSIRALHF; CDR3nt: TGCGCCAGCAGCCAAGAGGCCAGTAGCATACGGGCCCTCCACTTT
v_gene: TRBV12-3/TRBV12-4; j_gene: TRBJ2-5; abundance: .; d_gene: .; CDR3aa: CASSRDFSGTQYF; CDR3nt: TGTGCCAGCAGTCGGGACTTTAGTGGGACCCAGTACTTC
v_gene: TRBV6-6; j_gene: TRBJ2-3; abundance: .; d_gene: .; CDR3aa: CASRPPGSTDTQYF; CDR3nt: TGTGCCAGCAGACCTCCGGGAAGCACAGATACGCAGTATTTT
v_gene: TRBV7-9; j_gene: TRBJ1-2; abundance: .; d_gene: TRBD1; CDR3aa: CASSILRDRDYGYTF; CDR3nt: TGTGCCAGCAGCATCCTCCGGGACAGGGATTATGGCTACACCTTC
v_gene: TRBV28; j_gene: TRBJ2-7; abundance: .; d_gene: .; CDR3aa: CAIDHRGSYEQYF; CDR3nt: TGTGCCATTGACCATCGGGGCTCCTACGAGCAGTACTTC
v_gene: TRBV18; j_gene: TRBJ1-1; abundance: few; d_gene: .; CDR3aa: CASSPPPGTEAFF; CDR3nt: TGTGCCAGCTCACCACCGCCGGGGACTGAAGCTTTCTTT
v_gene: TRBV10-3; j_gene: TRBJ1-1; abundance: .; d_gene: .; CDR3aa: CAISNLGGTEAFF; CDR3nt: TGTGCCATTTCAAACTTGGGAGGGACTGAAGCTTTCTTT
v_gene: TRBV5-4; j_gene: TRBJ2-5; abundance: .; d_gene: TRBD2; CDR3aa: CASSLGTSLETQYF; CDR3nt: TGTGCCAGCAGCTTGGGGACTAGCCTGGAGACCCAGTACTTC
v_gene: TRBV5-1; j_gene: TRBJ2-1; abundance: .; d_gene: TRBD2; CDR3aa: CASSSPGGEQFF; CDR3nt: TGCGCCAGCAGCTCCCCGGGGGGGGAGCAGTTCTTC
v_gene: TRBV7-3; j_gene: TRBJ2-1; abundance: few; d_gene: TRBD2; CDR3aa: CASSAGLAAYNEQFF; CDR3nt: TGTGCCAGCAGCGCCGGACTAGCGGCCTACAATGAGCAGTTCTTC
v_gene: TRBV19; j_gene: TRBJ1-1; abundance: few; d_gene: .; CDR3aa: CASSRREGTEAFF; CDR3nt: TGTGCCAGTAGTAGGAGGGAAGGGACTGAAGCTTTCTTT
v_gene: TRBV10-2; j_gene: TRBJ1-2; abundance: .; d_gene: .; CDR3aa: CASSDSGTRPPSNYGYTF; CDR3nt: TGCGCCAGCAGTGACTCCGGGACAAGGCCCCCCTCTAACTATGGCTACACCTTC
v_gene: TRBV11-2; j_gene: TRBJ1-2; abundance: .; d_gene: .; CDR3aa: CASSFPDRNGYTF; CDR3nt: TGTGCCAGCAGCTTCCCTGACAGAAACGGCTACACCTTC
v_gene: TRBV5-4; j_gene: TRBJ2-2; abundance: .; d_gene: TRBD2; CDR3aa: CASFLERGGELFF; CDR3nt: TGTGCCAGCTTCCTGGAGCGGGGAGGGGAGCTGTTTTTT
v_gene: TRBV6-2/TRBV6-3; j_gene: TRBJ2-7; abundance: .; d_gene: TRBD2; CDR3aa: CASSYAGVRIEQYF; CDR3nt: TGTGCCAGCAGTTACGCGGGAGTTCGAATCGAGCAGTACTTC
v_gene: TRBV28; j_gene: TRBJ2-7; abundance: .; d_gene: TRBD1; CDR3aa: CASSLLGWGQEQYF; CDR3nt: TGTGCCAGCAGTTTATTAGGCTGGGGACAGGAGCAGTACTTC
v_gene: TRBV11-2; j_gene: TRBJ2-4; abundance: .; d_gene: .; CDR3aa: CASSPTRVGPKNIQYF; CDR3nt: TGTGCCAGCAGCCCGACCCGGGTGGGGCCCAAAAACATTCAGTACTTC
v_gene: TRBV27; j_gene: TRBJ2-7; abundance: few; d_gene: .; CDR3aa: CASSPTPSGSYEQYF; CDR3nt: TGTGCCAGCAGTCCGACCCCCTCGGGATCCTACGAGCAGTACTTC
v_gene: TRBV6-5; j_gene: TRBJ1-3; abundance: .; d_gene: TRBD1; CDR3aa: CASSPRQGTGNTIYF; CDR3nt: TGTGCCAGCAGTCCAAGACAGGGAACAGGAAACACCATATATTTT
v_gene: TRBV20-1; j_gene: TRBJ2-7; abundance: .; d_gene: TRBD2; CDR3aa: CSASPRTSGWRYEQYF; CDR3nt: TGCAGTGCTAGTCCGAGAACTAGCGGGTGGCGCTACGAGCAGTACTTC
v_gene: TRBV6-4; j_gene: TRBJ2-7; abundance: .; d_gene: TRBD2; CDR3aa: CASRPTSGRLGYEQYF; CDR3nt: TGTGCCAGCAGGCCCACTAGCGGGAGACTCGGATACGAGCAGTACTTC
v_gene: TRBV24-1; j_gene: TRBJ1-1; abundance: .; d_gene: TRBD1; CDR3aa: CATSDVNRGGEAFF; CDR3nt: TGTGCCACCAGTGATGTGAACAGGGGAGGAGAAGCTTTCTTT
v_gene: TRBV11-2; j_gene: TRBJ2-5; abundance: .; d_gene: .; CDR3aa: CASSLGGVMVETQYF; CDR3nt: TGTGCCAGCAGCTTAGGGGGGGTAATGGTAGAGACCCAGTACTTC
v_gene: TRBV24-1; j_gene: TRBJ2-1; abundance: .; d_gene: .; CDR3aa: CATSDTNSYNEQFF; CDR3nt: TGTGCCACCAGTGACACTAACTCCTACAATGAGCAGTTCTTC
v_gene: TRBV30; j_gene: TRBJ2-3; abundance: .; d_gene: .; CDR3aa: CAWGARTDTQYF; CDR3nt: TGTGCCTGGGGGGCCCGCACAGATACGCAGTATTTT
v_gene: TRBV20-1; j_gene: TRBJ1-2; abundance: .; d_gene: .; CDR3aa: CSASMAGLGGYTF; CDR3nt: TGCAGTGCTAGTATGGCGGGTTTAGGTGGCTACACCTTC
v_gene: TRBV6-2/TRBV6-3; j_gene: TRBJ2-2; abundance: .; d_gene: TRBD2; CDR3aa: CASSSSGGATGELFF; CDR3nt: TGTGCCAGCAGTTCCAGCGGGGGGGCCACCGGGGAGCTGTTTTTT
v_gene: TRBV29-1; j_gene: TRBJ2-4; abundance: .; d_gene: TRBD1; CDR3aa: CSFRASGGNIQYF; CDR3nt: TGCAGCTTCCGGGCCTCAGGGGGAAACATTCAGTACTTC
v_gene: TRBV7-2; j_gene: TRBJ2-1; abundance: .; d_gene: .; CDR3aa: CASSLGDIYNEQFF; CDR3nt: TGTGCCAGCAGCTTGGGGGACATATACAATGAGCAGTTCTTC
v_gene: TRBV19; j_gene: TRBJ1-6; abundance: .; d_gene: .; CDR3aa: CASSMKGMRNSPLHF; CDR3nt: TGTGCCAGTAGTATGAAGGGGATGAGGAATTCACCCCTCCACTTT
v_gene: TRBV30; j_gene: TRBJ1-6; abundance: once; d_gene: TRBD1; CDR3aa: CAWRRQGAGGSPLHF; CDR3nt: TGTGCCTGGAGGCGACAGGGGGCAGGGGGTTCACCCCTCCACTTT
v_gene: TRBV5-1; j_gene: TRBJ2-5; abundance: .; d_gene: .; CDR3aa: CASSLLSGPQETQYF; CDR3nt: TGCGCCAGCAGCTTGCTGAGCGGGCCTCAAGAGACCCAGTACTTC
v_gene: TRBV19; j_gene: TRBJ1-5; abundance: .; d_gene: TRBD1; CDR3aa: CASSIGSTGGSPQHF; CDR3nt: TGTGCCAGTAGTATAGGATCGACAGGGGGCTCGCCCCAGCATTTT
v_gene: TRBV12-3/TRBV12-4; j_gene: TRBJ1-1; abundance: .; d_gene: .; CDR3aa: CASSLFGAGLAFF; CDR3nt: TGTGCCAGCAGTTTATTCGGAGCAGGGCTGGCTTTCTTT
v_gene: TRBV5-6; j_gene: TRBJ1-6; abundance: .; d_gene: .; CDR3aa: CASSFGGMANSPLHF; CDR3nt: TGTGCCAGCAGCTTCGGCGGAATGGCTAATTCACCCCTCCACTTT
v_gene: TRBV6-2/TRBV6-3; j_gene: TRBJ2-1; abundance: .; d_gene: TRBD2; CDR3aa: CASSYFSGKSYNEQFF; CDR3nt: TGTGCCAGCAGTTACTTTAGCGGGAAGTCCTACAATGAGCAGTTCTTC
v_gene: TRBV9; j_gene: TRBJ1-1; abundance: .; d_gene: TRBD1; CDR3aa: CASGPYDRGQPAFF; CDR3nt: TGTGCCAGCGGACCTTACGACAGGGGGCAACCGGCTTTCTTT
v_gene: TRBV7-3; j_gene: TRBJ2-5; abundance: .; d_gene: TRBD1; CDR3aa: CASSPSGTEISTQYF; CDR3nt: TGTGCCAGCAGCCCTTCCGGGACAGAGATATCGACCCAGTACTTC
v_gene: TRBV3-1/TRBV3-2; j_gene: TRBJ2-5; abundance: .; d_gene: .; CDR3aa: CASSPGGQLTAQYF; CDR3nt: TGTGCCAGCAGCCCCGGGGGACAGTTAACGGCCCAGTACTTC
v_gene: TRBV2; j_gene: TRBJ2-3; abundance: .; d_gene: TRBD2; CDR3aa: CASLSGGADTQYF; CDR3nt: TGTGCCAGTCTTAGCGGGGGGGCAGATACGCAGTATTTT